Given below is one TCR beta chain in context. Its antigen is currently unknown. The data were taken from a study of T cell responses to AZD1222 COVID-19 vaccine. Study background: Pooling of second doses given at about 4 or about 12 weeks was done. Points from the study as a whole: Spike-specific TCRs gained breadth and depth after people received two AZD1222 doses. Recipients of AZD1222 seropositive at baseline numbered only five or six.

The table came from immunoSEQ multiplex PCR; TCRdb's copy has only in-frame clones and leaves some out. This table holds around 180,000 clones, almost 95% found once. After removal of 5 bases from V and 1 base from J, the junction contained 5 bases not matched to a gene. The germline gives CDR1 MNHEY, CDR2 SMNVEV (reference sequence). The CDR3 has 14 amino acids. The source is an adult in good health. Sequencing used peripheral blood, obtained on day 0 of AZD1222 vaccination. This chain uses TRBV27 with TRBJ2-7; 7 bases are shared with TRBD1. In nucleotides, the CDR3 is TGTGCCAGCAGTAGCGACAGGGATTCCTACGAGCAGTACTTC. It specifies CASSSDRDSYEQYF.